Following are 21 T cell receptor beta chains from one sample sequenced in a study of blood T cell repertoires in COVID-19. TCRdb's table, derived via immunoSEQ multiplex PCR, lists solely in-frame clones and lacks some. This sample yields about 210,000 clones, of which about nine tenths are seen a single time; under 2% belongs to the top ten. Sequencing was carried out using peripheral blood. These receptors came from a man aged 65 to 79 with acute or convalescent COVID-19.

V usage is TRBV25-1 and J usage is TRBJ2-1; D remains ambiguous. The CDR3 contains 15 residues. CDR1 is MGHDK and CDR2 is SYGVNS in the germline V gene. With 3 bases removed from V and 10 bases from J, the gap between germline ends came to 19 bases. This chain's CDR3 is CASSDPLSAGWEQFF. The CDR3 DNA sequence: TGTGCCAGCAGTGATCCCTTGTCTGCCGGTTGGGAGCAGTTCTTC.

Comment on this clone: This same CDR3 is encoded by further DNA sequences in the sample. The CDR3 here is CASSVGQASTDTQYF. For the CDR3, the DNA is TGTGCCAGCAGCGTGGGACAGGCTAGCACAGATACGCAGTATTTT. The gene calls are TRBV9 and TRBJ2-3, with 8 bases that match TRBD1. There are 15 residues in the CDR3. V shed 2 bases, J shed 0 bases, and the junction held 2 bases outside the gene matches. Germline loops: CDR1 SGDLS, CDR2 YYNGEE.

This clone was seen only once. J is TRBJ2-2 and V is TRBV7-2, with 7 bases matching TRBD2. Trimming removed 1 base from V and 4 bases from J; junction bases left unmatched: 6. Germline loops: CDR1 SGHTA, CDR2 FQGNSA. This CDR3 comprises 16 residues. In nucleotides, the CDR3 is TGTGCCAGCAGCTTAGTTGCGGGAGTGTTCACCGGGGAGCTGTTTTTT. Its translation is CASSLVAGVFTGELFF.

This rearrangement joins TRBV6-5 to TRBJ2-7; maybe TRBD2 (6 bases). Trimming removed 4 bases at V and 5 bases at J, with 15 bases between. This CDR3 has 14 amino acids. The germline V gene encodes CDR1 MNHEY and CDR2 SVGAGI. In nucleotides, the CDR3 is TGTGCCAGCAGTTCCCCGGGACTCATCCACGAGCAGTACTTC. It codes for CASSSPGLIHEQYF.

This CDR3 is CASSIGGQGKYTQYF. The CDR3 nucleotides are TGTGCCAGTAGTATAGGGGGACAGGGAAAGTATACGCAGTATTTT. The chain is built from TRBV19 and TRBJ2-3, with TRBD1 identical over 9 bases. CDR3 size: 15 residues. Germline lookup yields CDR1 LNHDA and CDR2 SQIVND (reference sequence). J gave up 7 bases and V 1 base, and 6 bases lay outside the gene matches.

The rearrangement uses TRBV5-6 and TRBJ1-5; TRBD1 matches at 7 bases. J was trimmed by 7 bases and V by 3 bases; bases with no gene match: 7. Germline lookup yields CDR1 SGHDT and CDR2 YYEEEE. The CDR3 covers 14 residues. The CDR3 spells CASSSQGTGQPQHF. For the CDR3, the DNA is TGTGCCAGCAGCTCACAGGGGACGGGCCAGCCCCAGCATTTT.

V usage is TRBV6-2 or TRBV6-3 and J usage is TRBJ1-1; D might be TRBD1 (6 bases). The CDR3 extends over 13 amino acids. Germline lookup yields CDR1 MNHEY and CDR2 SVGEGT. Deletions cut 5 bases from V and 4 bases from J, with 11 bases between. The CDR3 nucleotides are TGTGCCAGCAGTATAGGGGGTGGCACTGAAGCTTTCTTT. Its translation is CASSIGGGTEAFF.

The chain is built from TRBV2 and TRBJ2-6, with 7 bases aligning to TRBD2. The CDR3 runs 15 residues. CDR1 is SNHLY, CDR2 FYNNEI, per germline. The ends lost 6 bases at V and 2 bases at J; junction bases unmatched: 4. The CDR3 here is CASREGGAGANVLTF. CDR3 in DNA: TGTGCCAGCAGAGAGGGAGGGGCTGGGGCCAACGTCCTGACTTTC.

The chain's CDR3 is CASSTSGQETQYF. For the CDR3, the DNA is TGTGCCAGCAGCACTAGCGGCCAAGAGACCCAGTACTTC. This chain uses TRBV7-9 with TRBJ2-5, with 8 bases fitting TRBD2. Trimming took 5 bases from V and 1 from J; bases not matched to a gene: 0. The germline gives CDR1 SEHNR, CDR2 FQNEAQ (reference sequence). The CDR3 loop spans 13 amino acids.

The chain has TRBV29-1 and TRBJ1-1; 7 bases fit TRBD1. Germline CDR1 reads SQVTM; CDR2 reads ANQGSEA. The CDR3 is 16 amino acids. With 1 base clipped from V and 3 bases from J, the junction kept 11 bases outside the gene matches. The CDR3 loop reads CSVEGGELRGDTEAFF. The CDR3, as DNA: TGCAGCGTTGAAGGGGGTGAGCTCAGGGGGGACACTGAAGCTTTCTTT.

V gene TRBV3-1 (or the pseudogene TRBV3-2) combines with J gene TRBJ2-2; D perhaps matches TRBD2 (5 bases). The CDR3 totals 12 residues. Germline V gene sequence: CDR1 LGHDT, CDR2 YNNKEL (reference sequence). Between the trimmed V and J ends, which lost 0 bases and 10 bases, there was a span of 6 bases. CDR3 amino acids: CASSQERAELFF. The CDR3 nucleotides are TGTGCCAGCAGCCAAGAGCGGGCGGAGCTGTTTTTT.

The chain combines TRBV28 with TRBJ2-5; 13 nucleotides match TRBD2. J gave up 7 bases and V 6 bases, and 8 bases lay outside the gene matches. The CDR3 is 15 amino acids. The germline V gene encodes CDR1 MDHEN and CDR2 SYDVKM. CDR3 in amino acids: CASRGGLAGAGTQYF. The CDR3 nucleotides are TGTGCCAGCAGGGGAGGACTAGCGGGAGCCGGGACCCAGTACTTC.

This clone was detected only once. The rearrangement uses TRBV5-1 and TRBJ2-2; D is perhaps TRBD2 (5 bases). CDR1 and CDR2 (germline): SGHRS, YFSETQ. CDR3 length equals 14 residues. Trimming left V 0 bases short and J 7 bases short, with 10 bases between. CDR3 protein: CASSLGREGGELFF. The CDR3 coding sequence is TGCGCCAGCAGCTTGGGGCGTGAGGGCGGGGAGCTGTTTTTT.

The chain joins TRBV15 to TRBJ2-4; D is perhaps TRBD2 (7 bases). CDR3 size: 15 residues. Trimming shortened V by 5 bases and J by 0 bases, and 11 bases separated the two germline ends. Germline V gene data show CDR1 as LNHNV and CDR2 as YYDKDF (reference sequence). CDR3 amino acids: CATSGGALAKNIQYF. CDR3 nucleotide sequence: TGTGCCACCAGCGGGGGGGCGCTAGCCAAAAACATTCAGTACTTC.

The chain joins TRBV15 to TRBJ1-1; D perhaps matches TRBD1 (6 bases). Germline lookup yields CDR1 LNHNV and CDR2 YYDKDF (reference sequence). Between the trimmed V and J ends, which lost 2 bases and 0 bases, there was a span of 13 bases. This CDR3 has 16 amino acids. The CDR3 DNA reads TGTGCCACCAGCAGACACCAGGGACACCTGAACACTGAAGCTTTCTTT. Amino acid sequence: CATSRHQGHLNTEAFF.

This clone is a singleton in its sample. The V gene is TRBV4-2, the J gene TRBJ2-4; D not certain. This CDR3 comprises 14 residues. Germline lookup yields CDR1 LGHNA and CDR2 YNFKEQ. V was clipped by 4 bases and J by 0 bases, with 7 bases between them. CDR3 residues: CASSPTGAKNIQYF. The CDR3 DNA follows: TGTGCCAGCAGCCCGACGGGAGCCAAAAACATTCAGTACTTC.

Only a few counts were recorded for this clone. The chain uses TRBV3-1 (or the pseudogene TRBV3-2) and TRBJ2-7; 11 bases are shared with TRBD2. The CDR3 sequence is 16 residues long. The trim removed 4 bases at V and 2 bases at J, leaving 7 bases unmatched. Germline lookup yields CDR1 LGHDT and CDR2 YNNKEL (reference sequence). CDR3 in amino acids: CASSPSSGRTTYEQYF. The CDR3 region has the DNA TGTGCCAGCAGCCCTTCTAGCGGGAGGACTACCTACGAGCAGTACTTC.

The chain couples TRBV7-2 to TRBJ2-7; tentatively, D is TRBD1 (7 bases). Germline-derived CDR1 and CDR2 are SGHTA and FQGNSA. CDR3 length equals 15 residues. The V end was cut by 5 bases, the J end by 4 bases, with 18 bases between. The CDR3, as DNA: TGTGCCAGCAGCCCTCAGGGGGGAGCGCCTTACGAGCAGTACTTC. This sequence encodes CASSPQGGAPYEQYF. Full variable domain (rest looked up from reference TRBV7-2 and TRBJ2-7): GAGVSQSPSNKVTEKGKDVELRCDPISGHTALYWYRQSLGQGLEFLIYFQGNSAPDKSGLPSDRFSAERTGGSVSTLTIQRTQQEDSAVYLCASSPQGGAPYEQYFGPGTRLTVT.

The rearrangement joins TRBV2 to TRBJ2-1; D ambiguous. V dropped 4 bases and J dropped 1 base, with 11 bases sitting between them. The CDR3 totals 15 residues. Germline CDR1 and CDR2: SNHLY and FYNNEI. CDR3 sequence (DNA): TGTGCCAGCAGTGCGGGTTCCGCTTCCTACAATGAGCAGTTCTTC. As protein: CASSAGSASYNEQFF.

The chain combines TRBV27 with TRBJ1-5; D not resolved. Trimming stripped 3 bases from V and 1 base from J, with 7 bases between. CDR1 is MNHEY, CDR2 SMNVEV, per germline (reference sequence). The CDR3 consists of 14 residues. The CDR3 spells CASSFSGSNQPQHF. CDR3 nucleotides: TGTGCCAGCAGTTTTTCGGGGAGCAATCAGCCCCAGCATTTT.

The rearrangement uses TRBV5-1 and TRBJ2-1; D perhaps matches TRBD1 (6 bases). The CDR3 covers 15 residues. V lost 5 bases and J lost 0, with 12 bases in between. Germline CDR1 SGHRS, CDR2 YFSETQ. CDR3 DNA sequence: TGCGCCAGCAGTACCGGACAGAGCTCCTACAATGAGCAGTTCTTC. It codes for CASSTGQSSYNEQFF.